This TCR beta chain was obtained from a study of shared clonotypes between healthy human individuals. Study-level information: CD4 naive and memory got three plates each, CD8 naive two, CD8 memory one. Study-wide results and caveats: Generally, naive subsets (rather than memory subsets) showed larger estimated richness. In contrast to clonotypes shared by all four donors, non-shared clonotypes had lower generation probabilities.

It was CD45RO-negative cells, positively selected for CCR7, that made up naive CD8 cells, with terminally differentiated effector memory CD45RA+ cells excluded. Participating donors were healthy, HIV-negative adults free of recent acute infections or vaccinations. Only in-frame clones appear in the TCRdb table, and some are missing; sequencing was by immunoSEQ multiplex PCR. The data hold around 580,000 clones, with 95% to 98% observed a single time. V shed 1 base, J shed 5 bases, and the junction held 11 bases outside the gene matches. There are 17 residues in the CDR3. Germline V lookup: CDR1 SGHRS, CDR2 YFSETQ. On this clone itself: Its antigen remains unknown.

This chain links TRBV5-1 with TRBJ2-1; 8 bases agree with TRBD1. Input material: naive CD8+ T cells sorted from blood. The source is a man younger than 45 in good health. The CDR3 sequence: CASSLQGAGIKDNEQFF. CDR3 in DNA: TGCGCCAGCAGCTTGCAGGGGGCGGGGATTAAGGACAATGAGCAGTTCTTC.